These 31 T cell receptor beta chains share one sample of origin, sequenced in a study of cytomegalovirus exposure and HLA in healthy donors. The PCR employed 60 Vbeta primers together with 13 Jbeta primers. Profiled with immunoSEQ multiplex PCR; TCRdb holds only in-frame clones, not every one. The sample shows 100,000 or so clones, about three quarters of them seen only once. What was sequenced was PBMCs. Receptor source: a male donor in good health and CMV-seropositive.

The chain uses TRBV28 and TRBJ2-7; 10 nucleotides line up with TRBD2. The CDR3 is 15 residues long. The V gene end was trimmed by 5 bases and the J gene end by 5 bases; junction bases not matched to a gene: 9. From germline, CDR1 is MDHEN and CDR2 SYDVKM. CDR3 amino acids: CASSTSSGGLNEQYF. The CDR3 region has the DNA TGTGCCAGCAGTACGTCTAGCGGGGGTCTCAACGAGCAGTACTTC.

V is TRBV5-1 and J is TRBJ1-1, with D tentatively TRBD1 (6 bases). The CDR3 extends over 13 amino acids. Trimming left V 6 bases short and J 1 base short, with 10 bases between. Germline V gene data show CDR1 as SGHRS and CDR2 as YFSETQ. The DNA of the CDR3 is TGCGCCAGCAACCCGACAGGGAACACTGAAGCTTTCTTT. Translated, it gives CASNPTGNTEAFF.

The rearrangement links TRBV7-8 to TRBJ2-1; unclear D gene. The CDR3 is 13 residues long. Germline V gene lookup returns CDR1 SGHVS and CDR2 FQNEAQ. V lost 1 base to trimming and J lost 3 bases, with 4 bases between them. The CDR3: CASSLDNYNEQFF. CDR3 in DNA: TGTGCCAGCAGCTTAGACAACTACAATGAGCAGTTCTTC.

The V call is TRBV7-9, the J call TRBJ2-7; 9 bases map to TRBD2. Trimming removed 5 bases from V and 5 bases from J; junction bases left unmatched: 10. Germline-derived CDR1 and CDR2 are SEHNR and FQNEAQ (reference sequence). The CDR3 extends over 15 amino acids. CDR3 DNA: TGTGCCAGCAGCCTCGCCGGGACTAGCTTTAACGAGCAGTACTTC. Translation gives CASSLAGTSFNEQYF.

The CDR3 here is CASSVGTGQGEKLFF. The CDR3 bases are TGTGCCAGCAGCGTAGGTACGGGACAGGGAGAAAAACTGTTTTTT. V usage is TRBV9 and J usage is TRBJ1-4; 9 bases line up with TRBD1. The trim removed 0 bases at V and 8 bases at J, leaving 5 bases unmatched. Germline V CDR1 and CDR2: SGDLS, YYNGEE. The CDR3 loop spans 15 amino acids.

The chain has TRBV30 and TRBJ1-5; TRBD1 might be the D (6 bases). The CDR3 length is 13 residues. Germline CDR1 reads GTSNPN; CDR2 reads SVGIG (reference sequence). V was shortened by 1 base and J by 5 bases, with 9 bases between the two germline ends. As DNA, the CDR3 is TGTGCCTGGAGTGGCCGACAGGATCAGCCCCAGCATTTT. Protein product: CAWSGRQDQPQHF.

About this clone itself: One end of the junction fails to match germline, which may point to a read error. The chain links TRBV7-7 to TRBJ2-5; D possibly corresponds to TRBD2 (7 bases). This CDR3 has 17 amino acids. Germline CDR1 and CDR2: SSHAT and FNYEAQ (reference sequence). The chain's CDR3 is CASSLLRGGTKEETQYF. CDR3 in DNA: TGTGCTAGCAGCTTGTTAAGGGGGGGCACGAAGGAAGAGACCCAGTACTTC.

Note on this clone: Other nucleotide sequences from this sample produce the same CDR3. This chain links TRBV5-1 with TRBJ1-2; D might be TRBD1 (6 bases). The V end was cut by 0 bases, the J end by 2 bases, with 8 bases between. This CDR3 is built from 14 residues. Germline V gene lookup returns CDR1 SGHRS and CDR2 YFSETQ. CDR3 residues: CASSLGQGNYGYTF. DNA for the CDR3: TGCGCCAGCAGCTTGGGCCAGGGGAACTATGGCTACACCTTC.

J is TRBJ2-6 and V is TRBV19, with D possibly TRBD1 on 5 matching bases. The germline V gene has CDR1 LNHDA and CDR2 SQIVND (reference sequence). Trimming shortened V by 4 bases and J by 2 bases, and 12 bases separated the two germline ends. The CDR3 totals 16 residues. The CDR3 bases are TGTGCCAGTAGTACACCAGGGTCCCCTGGGGCCAACGTCCTGACTTTC. Amino acid sequence: CASSTPGSPGANVLTF.

This chain connects TRBV18 to TRBJ1-1; TRBD1 is a possible D gene (5 bases). V lost 2 bases, J lost 0 bases, and 13 bases lay in between. This CDR3 spans 16 amino acids. CDR1 is KGHSH, CDR2 LQKENI, per germline. CDR3 DNA sequence: TGTGCCAGCTCACCAGGGCAGGGCACCATGAACACTGAAGCTTTCTTT. Translated, it gives CASSPGQGTMNTEAFF.

This clone was seen more than once but under ten times. CDR3 DNA sequence: TGTGCCAGCAGTACCTCGCGGGGGAACCATTCACCCCTCCACTTT. This sequence encodes CASSTSRGNHSPLHF. This sequence joins TRBV7-9 and TRBJ1-6; perhaps TRBD1 as D (5 bases). V was trimmed by 6 bases and J by 8 bases, leaving 17 bases between them. CDR1 is SEHNR and CDR2 is FQNEAQ in the germline V gene (reference sequence). CDR3 length: 15 residues.

J is TRBJ2-3 and V is TRBV19; D perhaps matches TRBD1 (5 bases). Germline V gene data show CDR1 as LNHDA and CDR2 as SQIVND (reference sequence). The V end lost 5 bases, the J end lost 6 bases, and 15 bases lay between the germline ends. The CDR3 spans 14 residues. CDR3 sequence reads: CASSANLPGDTQYF. Here the CDR3 DNA reads TGTGCCAGTAGTGCGAACCTTCCAGGGGATACGCAGTATTTT.

The V call is TRBV4-2, the J call TRBJ2-5; the match to TRBD1 covers 8 bases. The V gene end was trimmed by 6 bases and the J gene end by 1 base; junction bases not matched to a gene: 1. CDR1 and CDR2 from the germline V gene are LGHNA and YNFKEQ. The CDR3 is made up of 13 amino acids. Written as DNA, the CDR3 is TGTGCCAGCAGGGACAGGGTCCAAGAGACCCAGTACTTC. This encodes CASRDRVQETQYF.

Notes on this clone: A read error may account for a junction end that differs from germline. The chain recombines TRBV29-1 with TRBJ2-7; 8 positions agree with TRBD1. The CDR3 is 11 residues long. CDR1 is SQVTM and CDR2 is ANQGSEA in the germline V gene. The CDR3 nucleotides are TGCAGCGTTGAAGTGGGCGGACAGGGTAACTTC. It specifies CSVEVGGQGNF.

The V and J genes are TRBV5-4 and TRBJ1-2; D unclear. The CDR3 runs 14 residues. V was clipped by 0 bases and J by 4 bases, with 10 bases between them. Germline CDR1 SGHNT, CDR2 YYREEE (reference sequence). CDR3 in amino acids: CASSLDGSFYGYTF. The CDR3 nucleotides read TGTGCCAGCAGCTTGGACGGGTCTTTCTATGGCTACACCTTC.

The chain links TRBV5-6 to TRBJ2-6, with D possibly matching TRBD1 (5 bases). Germline V gene sequence: CDR1 SGHDT, CDR2 YYEEEE. Trimming cost V 5 bases and J 0 bases, with 12 bases left between them. The CDR3 covers 16 residues. This CDR3 is CASSLGLGSGANVLTF. CDR3 coding DNA: TGTGCCAGCAGTCTGGGGCTGGGCTCTGGGGCCAACGTCCTGACTTTC. The complete variable domain, with remaining parts taken from reference TRBV5-6 and TRBJ2-6, reads DAGVTQSPTHLIKTRGQQVTLRCSPKSGHDTVSWYQQALGQGPQFIFQYYEEEERQRGNFPDRFSGHQFPNYSSELNVNALLLGDSALYLCASSLGLGSGANVLTFGAGSRLTVL.

V usage is TRBV6-5 and J usage is TRBJ2-5; 7 bases fit TRBD2. Germline V gene sequence: CDR1 MNHEY, CDR2 SVGAGI. Germline trimming cut 6 bases from V and 11 bases from J; bases unmatched to any gene: 9. The CDR3 runs 12 residues. The CDR3 loop is CASRRGLQEQYF. The CDR3 DNA reads as TGTGCCAGCAGAAGGGGACTACAGGAGCAGTACTTC.

The V call is TRBV9, the J call TRBJ1-1; 9 bases line up with TRBD1. CDR3 size: 13 residues. Trimming at V came to 4 bases and at J to 4 bases, leaving 2 bases not matched to a gene. CDR1 and CDR2 from the germline V gene are SGDLS and YYNGEE. The CDR3: CASSKGQGTEAFF. DNA of the CDR3: TGTGCCAGCAGCAAGGGACAGGGCACTGAAGCTTTCTTT.

The chain couples TRBV11-3 to TRBJ2-3; 12 bases are shared with TRBD2. The CDR3 sequence is 16 residues long. The V gene's germline CDR1 is SGHNT and CDR2 YENEEA. J was trimmed by 3 bases and V by 4 bases; bases with no gene match: 5. The CDR3 DNA follows: TGTGCCAGCAGCTCCTATACTAGCGGGGGGACAGATACGCAGTATTTT. This codes for CASSSYTSGGTDTQYF.

The rearrangement links TRBV5-4 to TRBJ2-3, with 14 bases that match TRBD2. The CDR3 extends over 20 amino acids. From germline, CDR1 is SGHNT and CDR2 YYREEE (reference sequence). The V and J ends lost 4 bases and 2 bases, in that order; junction bases with no gene match: 15. CDR3 sequence (DNA): TGTGCCAGCAGCCCGATTCCGGGACTAGCGGGGGTATACGTCACAGATACGCAGTATTTT. Translating gives CASSPIPGLAGVYVTDTQYF.

As DNA, the CDR3 is TGTGCCAGCAGCCAAGACGGCTACGAGCAGTACTTC. As protein: CASSQDGYEQYF. The chain recombines TRBV4-2 with TRBJ2-7, with no clear D. This CDR3 region has 12 residues. Germline-derived CDR1 and CDR2 are LGHNA and YNFKEQ. V dropped 0 bases and J dropped 3 bases, with 3 bases sitting between them.

The table lists this clone with a few counts. The J gene is TRBJ2-3, the V gene TRBV4-3; 7 bases are shared with TRBD2. Germline CDR1 reads LGHNA; CDR2 reads YSLEER. V lost 1 base and J lost 9; bases outside the gene matches: 13. The CDR3 totals 16 residues. Here the CDR3 DNA reads TGCGCCAGCAGCCAAGCCGGACTAGGTGCACAGAGCACGCAGTATTTT. Translating it yields CASSQAGLGAQSTQYF.

The chain employs TRBV15 and TRBJ1-4; no definite D call. Germline V gives CDR1 LNHNV, CDR2 YYDKDF (reference sequence). This CDR3 has 15 residues. The V end lost 4 bases, the J end lost 3 bases, and 12 bases lay between the germline ends. DNA of the CDR3: TGTGCCACCAGCACTCGGGGAGAGGCTAATGAAAAACTGTTTTTT. Translated, it gives CATSTRGEANEKLFF.

The V call is TRBV9, the J call TRBJ1-5, with D tentatively TRBD1 (6 bases). This CDR3 is 16 amino acids long. CDR1 is SGDLS and CDR2 is YYNGEE in the germline V gene. V was cut by 0 bases and J by 2 bases, with 12 bases left in between. The CDR3, as DNA: TGTGCCAGCAGCGTAGGCCCGGGACATGGCAATCAGCCCCAGCATTTT. Amino acid sequence: CASSVGPGHGNQPQHF.

This CDR3 reads CASSDTGGYGYTF. In DNA form, the CDR3 reads TGTGCCAGCAGTGACACGGGGGGCTATGGCTACACCTTC. The gene calls are TRBV6-5 and TRBJ1-2; possible D gene TRBD1, 5 bases. Germline V gene data show CDR1 as MNHEY and CDR2 as SVGAGI. CDR3 length equals 13 residues. V gave up 5 bases and J gave up 4 bases, with 11 bases separating them.

The V call is TRBV5-6, the J call TRBJ2-3; D is unresolved. Per germline, CDR1 SGHDT and CDR2 YYEEEE. V was clipped by 0 bases and J by 3 bases, with 8 bases between them. The CDR3 spans 14 residues. CDR3: CASSLGLQTDTQYF. In DNA form, the CDR3 reads TGTGCCAGCAGCTTGGGACTGCAGACAGATACGCAGTATTTT.

The gene calls are TRBV28 and TRBJ1-4; D is uncertain. In germline, CDR1 is MDHEN, CDR2 SYDVKM. V shed 5 bases and J shed 6 bases, with 7 bases lying between them. This CDR3 spans 12 amino acids. CDR3 sequence (DNA): TGTGCCAGCAGTCCCCGGGATGAAAAACTGTTTTTT. This codes for CASSPRDEKLFF.

With respect to this clone: The same CDR3 can be traced to other DNA sequences in this sample. The rearrangement joins TRBV6-5 to TRBJ1-1, with 7 bases lining up with TRBD1. This CDR3 has 14 amino acids. In germline, CDR1 is MNHEY, CDR2 SVGAGI. The junction had 2 bases not matched to a gene; V was cut back by 0 bases and J by 4 bases. CDR3 loop: CASSYSEGATEAFF. The CDR3 nucleotides are TGTGCCAGCAGTTACTCGGAGGGGGCCACTGAAGCTTTCTTT.

This chain uses TRBV7-9 with TRBJ2-5, with D perhaps matching TRBD2 (5 bases). The germline V gene encodes CDR1 SEHNR and CDR2 FQNEAQ (reference sequence). The V end was cut by 2 bases, the J end by 1 base, with 14 bases between. The CDR3 is made up of 16 amino acids. The CDR3 here is CASSLWASRGQETQYF. CDR3 nucleotides: TGTGCCAGCAGCTTATGGGCTAGCCGGGGCCAAGAGACCCAGTACTTC.

The chain links TRBV15 to TRBJ2-3; TRBD1 aligns across 7 bases. Germline loops: CDR1 LNHNV, CDR2 YYDKDF (reference sequence). This CDR3 region has 14 residues. The trim removed 3 bases at V and 4 bases at J, leaving 4 bases unmatched. The DNA of the CDR3 is TGTGCCACCAGCAGTGGGACAGAAGCAGATACGCAGTATTTT. Amino acids: CATSSGTEADTQYF. The full variable domain, with the rest looked up from reference TRBV15 and TRBJ2-3, is DAMVIQNPRYQVTQFGKPVTLSCSQTLNHNVMYWYQQKSSQAPKLLFHYYDKDFNNEADTPDNFQSRRPNTSFCFLDIRSPGLGDTAMYLCATSSGTEADTQYFGPGTRLTVL.

The chain carries TRBV6-5 and TRBJ1-2; possible D gene TRBD1, 5 bases. V dropped 8 bases and J dropped 4 bases, with 11 bases sitting between them. Germline V gene sequence: CDR1 MNHEY, CDR2 SVGAGI. The CDR3 loop spans 12 amino acids. Here the CDR3 DNA reads TGTGCCAGCGCCCGACAGCTCTATGGCTACACCTTC. Its translation is CASARQLYGYTF.